These 13 T cell receptor beta chains were all obtained from the same sample, sequenced in a study of Graves' ophthalmopathy and Graves' hyperthyroidism. Amplifying from RNA transcripts, the study obtained TCR beta CDR3 regions. The first round was an RT-PCR with HTBI primers, and the second round was a multiplex PCR. TCRdb re-derived calls from the multiplex PCR reads in MiXCR, one entry per CDR3 protein. Of around 1,200,000 distinct CDR3 sequences in the sample, about 40% were seen once. Sequencing was performed on peripheral blood or thyroid tissue (not recorded which). The receptor source for this set is an adult man with Graves' hyperthyroidism.

This chain joins TRBV7-8 and TRBJ1-2; TRBD1 matches 9 bases. The CDR3 spans 14 residues. Germline lookup yields CDR1 SGHVS and CDR2 FQNEAQ. The CDR3 DNA sequence: TGTGCTAGGCACACCGGGACAGGGATGAATGGCTACACCTTC. Protein product: CARHTGTGMNGYTF. Full variable domain (outside the CDR3, taken from reference TRBV7-8 and TRBJ1-2): GAGVSQSPRYKVAKRGQDVALRCDPISGHVSLFWYQQALGQGPEFLTYFQNEAQLDKSGLPSDRFFAERPEGSVSTLKIQRTQQEDSAVYLCARHTGTGMNGYTFGSGTRLTVV.

This clonotype was detected a few times. CDR3 loop: CASSPGAGGPETQYF. CDR3 in DNA: TGCGCCAGCAGCCCGGGGGCGGGAGGGCCGGAGACCCAGTACTTC. The J gene is TRBJ2-5, the V gene TRBV5-1; 9 bases line up with TRBD2. J gave up 5 bases and V 4 bases, and 9 bases lay outside the gene matches. There are 15 residues in the CDR3. The germline gives CDR1 SGHRS, CDR2 YFSETQ.

The rearrangement links TRBV10-3 to TRBJ2-7, with 7 bases fitting TRBD2. After removal of 10 bases from V and 2 bases from J, the junction contained 8 bases not matched to a gene. The CDR3 spans 13 residues. From germline, CDR1 is ENHRY and CDR2 SYGVKD. The CDR3 DNA follows: TGTGCCAGCAGCGGGACGTTACCCTACGAGCAGTACTTC. This codes for CASSGTLPYEQYF.

This clonotype was recorded many times. J is TRBJ1-1 and V is TRBV7-8; perhaps TRBD1 as D (5 bases). Trimming stripped 4 bases from V and 5 bases from J, with 17 bases between. There are 15 residues in the CDR3. Looked up from germline, CDR1 is SGHVS and CDR2 is FQNEAQ. CDR3 bases: TGTGCCAGCAGCTCGCTTTGGGGGGTGTGGACTGAAGCTTTCTTT. Translated: CASSSLWGVWTEAFF.

Only one count was recorded for this clonotype. A much larger clone sits a single nucleotide away, making a read error possible. The V and J genes are TRBV5-6 and TRBJ2-5, with D possibly TRBD2 on 5 matching bases. This CDR3 spans 17 amino acids. Per germline, CDR1 SGHDT and CDR2 YYEEEE. Trimming removed 0 bases from V and 1 base from J, with 16 bases in between. CDR3 coding DNA: TGTGCCAGCAGCTTGGGGCGGGTGGGATCTTCCCAAGAGACCCAGTACTTC. Amino acids: CASSLGRVGSSQETQYF. The variable domain in full, with the rest retrieved from reference TRBV5-6 and TRBJ2-5, is DAGVTQSPTHLIKTRGQQVTLRCSPKSGHDTVSWYQQALGQGPQFIFQYYEEEERQRGNFPDRFSGHQFPNYSSELNVNALLLGDSALYLCASSLGRVGSSQETQYFGPGTRLLVL.

This clonotype has just a few counts. The chain links TRBV20-1 to TRBJ2-7; 10 bases are a match to TRBD2. The germline gives CDR1 DFQATT, CDR2 SNEGSKA (reference sequence). There are 14 residues in the CDR3. V shed 5 bases and J 4 bases; nucleotides not matched to a gene: 8. DNA of the CDR3: TGCAGTGCTCCCCCAGCTAGCGGGAGTTACGAGCAGTACTTC. Its protein product is CSAPPASGSYEQYF.

This clonotype has only a few counts. J is TRBJ2-7 and V is TRBV7-9; possible D gene TRBD1, 6 bases. The CDR3 has 12 amino acids. V was cut by 6 bases and J by 12 bases, with 18 bases left in between. The germline V gene encodes CDR1 SEHNR and CDR2 FQNEAQ (reference sequence). CDR3 in DNA: TGTGCCAGCAGTCCGGCCGGGGACACGACGTACTTC. Its protein product is CASSPAGDTTYF.

This chain joins TRBV7-2 and TRBJ1-4; TRBD1 aligns across 7 bases. With V trimmed by 5 bases and J by 8 bases, 11 bases remained unmatched. Germline CDR1 is SGHTA and CDR2 is FQGNSA. This CDR3 region has 15 residues. CDR3 residues: CASSPYRGLHEKLFF. The CDR3 coding sequence is TGTGCCAGCAGCCCATACAGGGGCTTGCACGAAAAACTGTTTTTT.

A word on this clonotype: This may come from a read error, since a much larger clone is one base off. The chain combines TRBV11-1 with TRBJ2-7; D unresolved. The germline V gene encodes CDR1 SGHAT and CDR2 FQDESV (reference sequence). The CDR3 runs to 12 residues. As DNA, the CDR3 is TGTGCCAGCAGCTTAGGCCAGAACGAGCGGTACTTC. Protein: CASSLGQNERYF.

The gene calls are TRBV10-3 and TRBJ1-1; no reliable D call. There are 11 residues in the CDR3. From germline, CDR1 is ENHRY and CDR2 SYGVKD. This CDR3 reads CASPFGTEAFF. CDR3 DNA: TGTGCTAGTCCGTTCGGCACTGAAGCTTTCTTT.

This chain uses TRBV19 with TRBJ2-5; no clear D. The CDR3 is made up of 14 amino acids. The germline gives CDR1 LNHDA, CDR2 SQIVND (reference sequence). Trimming pared 0 bases from V and 7 bases from J, leaving 12 bases between. CDR3 sequence: CASSIDHATSTQYF. As DNA, the CDR3 is TGTGCCAGTAGTATAGATCACGCGACTTCGACCCAGTACTTC. Full variable domain (outside the CDR3, taken from reference TRBV19 and TRBJ2-5): DGGITQSPKYLFRKEGQNVTLSCEQNLNHDAMYWYRQDPGQGLRLIYYSQIVNDFQKGDIAEGYSVSREKKESFPLTVTSAQKNPTAFYLCASSIDHATSTQYFGPGTRLLVL.

V usage is TRBV10-3 and J usage is TRBJ1-1, with 9 bases that match TRBD1. CDR1 and CDR2 (germline): ENHRY, SYGVKD. This CDR3 spans 14 amino acids. The V and J ends lost 7 bases and 2 bases, in that order; junction bases with no gene match: 5. CDR3 DNA sequence: TGTGCCATCACCCGGGACAGGGCAAACACTGAAGCTTTCTTT. Its translation: CAITRDRANTEAFF.

Only a few counts were recorded for this clonotype. The gene calls are TRBV5-1 and TRBJ2-7; D could derive from TRBD1 or TRBD2 (5 bases each). The CDR3 runs to 16 residues. The germline CDR1 and CDR2 sequences are SGHRS and YFSETQ. The V gene lost 0 bases and the J gene lost 6 bases, with 19 bases spanning the gap. The DNA for the CDR3 is TGCGCCAGCAGCTTGGATCGGCGTGGGGGACCGGGCGAGCAGTACTTC. Residues: CASSLDRRGGPGEQYF.